This T cell receptor (beta chain) was found in a study of metastatic and nonmetastatic thyroid tumors. Study processing details: A classifier for distant metastasis in papillary thyroid cancer was constructed using CDR3 differences observed across clinicopathological groups. Using MiXCR, TCRdb reanalyzed the PCR reads. The V and J calls here are based on TCRdb, not the publication. Here the sample spans more than 10,000 clones, over 20% being singletons. The CDR3 runs 15 residues. V lost 7 bases, J lost 2 bases, and 8 bases stayed unmatched. The germline V gene has CDR1 MDHEN and CDR2 SYDVKM. Many counts were recorded for this clone. Its antigen is currently unknown. Study outcomes and limitations: According to reports, the diversity of TCR beta was significantly higher in malignant thyroid tumors than in benign nodules, and this held in both blood and tumor samples.

Prior to thyroid surgery, none of the patients had received any treatment. This sequence was found in a female donor with papillary thyroid cancer or a benign thyroid nodule (not recorded which). Some clones in this sample may be carry-over from other donors' samples. The genes are TRBV28 and TRBJ2-3, with 8 bases identical to TRBD2. The specimen was tumor tissue. In DNA form, the CDR3 reads TGTGCCAGCATGAGAGCGGGGGATTACACAGATACGCAGTATTTT. Amino acid sequence: CASMRAGDYTDTQYF.